Following are 20 T cell receptor beta chains from one sample sequenced in a study of identical twins. TCRdb analysed the 5' RACE reads with MiXCR anew, one entry per CDR3 protein. The repertoire holds approximately 600,000 distinct CDR3 sequences, with around 9.6% as singletons. This same sample was also part of a study on yellow fever vaccine responses in identical twins.

The sequenced material came from PBMCs. These receptors came from a young woman in good health.

This clonotype was found a few times. This chain uses TRBV7-6 with TRBJ2-2; 9 bases match TRBD1. The germline V gene has CDR1 SGHVS and CDR2 FNYEAQ. The CDR3 length is 17 residues. With V trimmed by 4 bases and J by 7 bases, 13 bases remained unmatched. DNA of the CDR3: TGTGCCAGCAGCTCGCTTTCGGACAGGGGTTACGACGGGGAGCTGTTTTTT. This gives the protein CASSSLSDRGYDGELFF.

This clonotype was counted only a few times. The V and J genes are TRBV12-3 or TRBV12-4 and TRBJ1-4, with D maybe TRBD1 (5 bases). The CDR3 covers 15 residues. V dropped 3 bases and J dropped 5 bases, with 13 bases sitting between them. CDR3 amino acids: CASSFFWGSNEKLFF. The DNA for the CDR3 is TGTGCCAGCAGTTTTTTTTGGGGCTCAAATGAAAAACTGTTTTTT.

This clonotype was detected ten times or more. The chain joins TRBV4-1 to TRBJ2-7; D is perhaps TRBD2 (6 bases). The germline V and J ends were trimmed by 3 bases and 2 bases, with 20 bases remaining between them. Germline CDR1 is MGHRA and CDR2 is YSYEKL. This CDR3 comprises 17 residues. CDR3 DNA sequence: TGCGCCAGCAGCCAGAGGCGGGGCGGTATCGGCACCTACGAGCAGTACTTC. It specifies CASSQRRGGIGTYEQYF.

The rearrangement uses TRBV7-3 and TRBJ2-7; 7 positions agree with TRBD2. J gave up 5 bases and V 1 base, and 14 bases lay outside the gene matches. Germline lookup yields CDR1 SGHTA and CDR2 FQGTGA. The CDR3 length is 17 residues. The CDR3 region has the DNA TGTGCCAGCAGCTTAAAGGGTCGGCTAGCGGCCCCCCACGAGCAGTACTTC. Protein product: CASSLKGRLAAPHEQYF. The variable domain in full, completed from reference TRBV7-3 and TRBJ2-7, reads GAGVSQTPSNKVTEKGKYVELRCDPISGHTALYWYRQSLGQGPEFLIYFQGTGAADDSGLPNDRFFAVRPEGSVSTLKIQRTERGDSAVYLCASSLKGRLAAPHEQYFGPGTRLTVT.

The sample holds a few counts of this clonotype. The rearrangement uses TRBV11-1 and TRBJ2-5; 9 bases are a match to TRBD1. The CDR3 extends over 16 amino acids. The V gene's germline CDR1 is SGHAT and CDR2 FQDESV (reference sequence). J was trimmed by 2 bases and V by 5 bases; bases with no gene match: 9. CDR3 nucleotide sequence: TGTGCCAGCAGCCAGGGGACAGGGACCTCACAAGAGACCCAGTACTTC. Encoded protein: CASSQGTGTSQETQYF.

This clonotype was recorded many times. The chain has TRBV20-1 and TRBJ2-7; D assignment may be TRBD1 or TRBD2 (5 bases each). The CDR3 covers 15 residues. V was pared by 6 bases and J by 2 bases, with 20 bases between. The germline CDR1 and CDR2 sequences are DFQATT and SNEGSKA (reference sequence). This chain's CDR3 is CSASPGRSIAYEQYF. CDR3 DNA: TGCAGTGCGTCTCCGGGACGCAGTATCGCCTACGAGCAGTACTTC.

This clonotype was observed at least ten times. The J gene is TRBJ2-7, the V gene TRBV6-5; perhaps TRBD2 as D (5 bases). Looked up from germline, CDR1 is MNHEY and CDR2 is SVGAGI. The germline V and J ends were trimmed by 6 bases and 3 bases, with 15 bases remaining between them. This CDR3 has 14 amino acids. The CDR3 bases are TGTGCCAGCAGCGTTACTAGAGGGCTCTACGAGCAGTACTTC. Translation: CASSVTRGLYEQYF.

The rearrangement joins TRBV12-3 or TRBV12-4 to TRBJ2-3; 10 nucleotides match TRBD2. The CDR3 length is 16 residues. With 7 bases clipped from V and 6 bases from J, the junction kept 13 bases outside the gene matches. CDR3 residues: CASISALAGEVDTQYF. The CDR3 DNA is TGTGCCAGCATCTCCGCCCTAGCGGGGGAAGTTGATACGCAGTATTTT.

This clonotype appeared a few times. The genes are TRBV10-2 and TRBJ2-5; 9 nucleotides align to TRBD2. The length of the CDR3 is 16 residues. The germline CDR1 and CDR2 sequences are WSHSY and SAAADI. Unmatched junction bases numbered 9, after V lost 3 bases and J lost 4 bases. CDR3 loop: CASSDLASGNGETQYF. For the CDR3, the DNA is TGCGCCAGCAGTGACCTTGCTAGCGGGAACGGAGAGACCCAGTACTTC.

This clonotype was found many times. CDR3 in amino acids: CASSYQGADTQYF. DNA of the CDR3: TGCGCCAGCAGCTATCAGGGGGCAGATACGCAGTATTTT. V is TRBV5-1 and J is TRBJ2-3; TRBD1 matches 7 bases. The germline CDR1 and CDR2 sequences are SGHRS and YFSETQ. V lost 3 bases to trimming and J lost 4 bases; unmatched junction nucleotides: 2. This CDR3 is built from 13 residues.

The chain couples TRBV25-1 to TRBJ2-7; tentatively, D is TRBD1 or TRBD2 (5 bases each). CDR1 and CDR2 (germline): MGHDK, SYGVNS. V lost 3 bases to trimming and J lost 8 bases, with 20 bases between them. The CDR3 is made up of 15 amino acids. CDR3 amino acids: CASSDHRDGPPKQYF. The CDR3 bases are TGTGCCAGCAGTGATCATCGGGACGGCCCGCCCAAGCAGTACTTC.

This rearrangement joins TRBV18 to TRBJ1-1; tentatively, D is TRBD1 (5 bases). Trimming cost V 8 bases and J 6 bases, with 10 bases left between them. The length of the CDR3 is 11 residues. Germline loops: CDR1 KGHSH, CDR2 LQKENI. CDR3: CASLVGPEAFF. The CDR3 region has the DNA TGTGCCAGCCTGGTGGGGCCTGAAGCTTTCTTT.

This clonotype was detected many times. V gene TRBV2 combines with J gene TRBJ2-5; D gene unclear. The germline V gene has CDR1 SNHLY and CDR2 FYNNEI. This CDR3 has 14 amino acids. V lost 6 bases and J 2 bases, leaving 13 bases between the germline ends. The CDR3 bases are TGTGCCAGCAGACAAGGGTCAGGACAAGAGACCCAGTACTTC. Protein product: CASRQGSGQETQYF.

This clonotype was detected ten times or more. CDR3 coding DNA: TGTGCCAGCAGTTTATTGGGGGCCGGGGCTGGCTACACCTTC. This gives the protein CASSLLGAGAGYTF. J is TRBJ1-2 and V is TRBV27, with a weak D call TRBD1 (6 bases). From germline, CDR1 is MNHEY and CDR2 SMNVEV (reference sequence). V gave up 1 base and J gave up 7 bases, with 13 bases separating them. CDR3 size: 14 residues.

This clonotype has a handful of counts. The genes are TRBV19 and TRBJ2-1; D possibly corresponds to TRBD2 (6 bases). Germline V lookup: CDR1 LNHDA, CDR2 SQIVND (reference sequence). CDR3 length equals 16 residues. Deletions cut 3 bases from V and 0 bases from J, with 12 bases between. The CDR3 sequence: CASSISAGYSYNEQFF. In nucleotides, the CDR3 is TGTGCCAGTAGTATCTCGGCGGGGTACTCCTACAATGAGCAGTTCTTC.

The rearrangement links TRBV10-3 to TRBJ2-2, with TRBD2 matching over 9 bases. Germline V lookup: CDR1 ENHRY, CDR2 SYGVKD. V lost 10 bases and J lost 4; bases outside the gene matches: 7. The CDR3 is 14 residues long. CDR3 loop: CATSRGRATGELFF. Written as DNA, the CDR3 is TGTGCCACCTCACGCGGGAGGGCCACCGGGGAGCTGTTTTTT.

In this sample, this clonotype turned up a few times. The chain carries TRBV6-5 and TRBJ2-5; 9 nucleotides align to TRBD2. CDR1 is MNHEY, CDR2 SVGAGI, per germline. The CDR3 spans 16 residues. The V gene end was trimmed by 2 bases and the J gene end by 5 bases; junction bases not matched to a gene: 9. The CDR3 DNA is TGTGCCAGCAGTTACCTGAGCGGGGGGTTCACTGAGACCCAGTACTTC. This translates into CASSYLSGGFTETQYF.

The sample holds many counts of this clonotype. This chain links TRBV6-1 with TRBJ2-3, with 9 bases lining up with TRBD2. The J segment lost 0 bases and the V segment lost 3 bases, leaving 4 bases of the junction unmatched. Germline V gene lookup returns CDR1 MNHNS and CDR2 SASEGT. There are 16 residues in the CDR3. The CDR3: CASSESSGASTDTQYF. The CDR3 DNA follows: TGTGCCAGCAGTGAGTCTAGCGGGGCTAGCACAGATACGCAGTATTTT.

V and J are TRBV13 and TRBJ2-7; TRBD1 agrees at 9 bases. Germline loops: CDR1 PRHDT, CDR2 FYEKMQ (reference sequence). The CDR3 totals 14 residues. V dropped 5 bases and J dropped 3; count of bases not matched to a gene: 5. The CDR3 region is CASSPDRGVYEQYF. The CDR3 DNA reads TGTGCCAGCAGCCCCGACAGGGGGGTCTACGAGCAGTACTTC.

This clonotype showed up just a few times. The V and J genes are TRBV12-3 or TRBV12-4 and TRBJ2-5; either TRBD1 or TRBD2 may supply D (5 bases each). Between the trimmed V and J ends, which lost 5 bases and 2 bases, there was a span of 18 bases. The CDR3 is made up of 16 amino acids. CDR3 region: CASSPEGTGLQETQYF. The CDR3 nucleotides read TGTGCCAGCAGTCCCGAGGGTACGGGGCTACAAGAGACCCAGTACTTC.